Sequencing of this TCR beta chain was carried out in a study of T cells in localized non-small cell lung cancer (TCRdb year 2020). With regard to the full study: The study examined T cell repertoires in approximately 240 patients with early-stage NSCLC and compared tumors with uninvolved tumor-adjacent lungs. The cohort was made up of a few hundred treatment-naive NSCLC patients whose localized lung tumors had been resected. A mean age of around 66 years was recorded for the NSCLC patients, of whom 120 to 150 were male and more than 85 were female.

This clone has just one count. Its binding antigen is unknown. Per-base qualities were not stored, and no clone one base away is much larger. Other DNA variants within this sample encode the same CDR3. CDR1 and CDR2, per the germline V gene, are SGHDT and YYEEEE. The CDR3 goes from the cysteine to the phenylalanine over 15 residues. Only the CDR3 DNA is retained, 45 bases long and in frame from the first base. The V end loses 0 bases and the J end loses 5 bases, and a stretch of 15 bases separates them. At diagnosis, tumor, uninvolved tumor-adjacent lung and peripheral blood were collected and then preserved as a mix of FFPE and fresh-frozen material. For TCR repertoire profiling, blood samples were analyzed as peripheral blood mononuclear cells. TCR beta CDR3 regions were sequenced from DNA using the immunoSEQ Assay. The paper's data handling went like this. To compute T cell density, TCR beta template counts were normalized to usable DNA, which was estimated by amplifying housekeeping genes. Richness was estimated with the preseqR package, extrapolating to 400,000 templates for PBMC samples and 120,000 templates for tissue samples. Clonality was calculated as one minus Pielou's evenness. Differential abundance testing on productive amino-acid clonotypes, with a minimum total count of 5 and an alpha of 0.1, was used to identify tissue-enriched TCRs. Repertoire overlap between compartments was quantified with the Jaccard Index and Morisita Overlap Index. GLIPH grouped TCR beta CDR3s together with public tetramer-defined viral CDR3s, and a viral motif had to include at least three viral sequences and show V-gene enrichment. The clones in this table, taken by TCRdb from immuneACCESS, are in-frame only. Not every clone is retained; where verified, under half of the shortfall comes from an unresolved V gene, and the cause of the rest is unknown. V, J and clone size are those of that table, while D and trimming were read from the DNA. The sample profile shows 19,000 or so clones; nearly 90% of them were found once. The ten largest clones add up to 25% to 30% of the sample.

Study-wide findings and limitations: Multi-region tumor sequencing was not performed, so intratumor heterogeneity could not be excluded. Because of the exploratory design, TCR variables were selected using unadjusted p-values without false-discovery rate correction. Uninvolved tumor-adjacent lung showed the highest T cell clonality, higher than tumor, which suggests more focused antigenic responses in the adjacent lung. A median of roughly 60 of the top 100 tumor clones were detected in paired uninvolved adjacent lung, and some 29 of these tumor clones were also found among the top 100 clones of the paired uninvolved adjacent lung. Higher T cell density in blood was associated with longer overall survival, whereas higher clonality in adjacent lung was associated with shorter survival.

The chain is made from TRBV5-6 and TRBJ2-7, with the D gene uncertain. The specimen was peripheral blood mononuclear cells, collected before any cancer treatment. The sequence was collected from a male donor aged 60 or over with stage II lung adenocarcinoma. The DNA sequence follows: TGTGCCAGCAGCTTGGTTGGCCGAATGGCGGACGAGCAGTACTTC. The resulting protein is CASSLVGRMADEQYF.